These 14 T cell receptor beta chains were all obtained from the same sample, sequenced in a study of T cell responses to AZD1222 COVID-19 vaccine. The method was immunoSEQ multiplex PCR; TCRdb's version includes in-frame clones alone and lacks a portion of them. The table shows 130,000 or so clones, with more than 85% occurring only once. The source material was peripheral blood, sampled 28 days after the second AZD1222 dose. These receptors originate from an adult who received the AZD1222 COVID-19 vaccine.

The V gene is TRBV19, the J gene TRBJ1-1; perhaps TRBD1 as D (5 bases). Trimming left V 3 bases short and J 4 bases short, with 15 bases between. The CDR3 covers 15 residues. CDR1 and CDR2 (germline): LNHDA, SQIVND (reference sequence). CDR3 sequence: CASSISTEGGTEAFF. The CDR3 nucleotides read TGTGCCAGTAGTATCTCGACAGAAGGAGGCACTGAAGCTTTCTTT.

The V and J genes are TRBV10-3 and TRBJ2-7; TRBD1 aligns across 7 bases. In germline, CDR1 is ENHRY, CDR2 SYGVKD. The J segment lost 5 bases and the V segment lost 3 bases, leaving 7 bases of the junction unmatched. The CDR3 runs to 14 residues. The CDR3 DNA is TGTGCCATCAGTGAAAGGAACAGGGGAAACGAGCAGTACTTC. Protein sequence: CAISERNRGNEQYF.

This chain links TRBV7-6 with TRBJ2-4, with D perhaps being TRBD1 or TRBD2 (5 bases each). Per the germline V gene, CDR1 is SGHVS and CDR2 is FNYEAQ. The CDR3 is made up of 16 amino acids. V was clipped by 5 bases and J by 5 bases, with 19 bases between them. CDR3 region: CASSLGALGVQNIQYF. The DNA for the CDR3 is TGTGCCAGCAGCCTCGGGGCGTTGGGGGTCCAAAACATTCAGTACTTC.

The V and J genes are TRBV7-9 and TRBJ2-5, with TRBD2 matching over 10 bases. Germline loops: CDR1 SEHNR, CDR2 FQNEAQ (reference sequence). V gave up 3 bases and J gave up 5 bases; unmatched junction bases: 6. The CDR3 consists of 15 residues. CDR3 sequence reads: CASSFGAGGRETQYF. The CDR3 nucleotides read TGTGCCAGCAGCTTTGGAGCGGGGGGGCGCGAGACCCAGTACTTC.

This clone appeared a single time. The rearrangement links TRBV2 to TRBJ2-6, with 7 bases lining up with TRBD1. The CDR3 covers 17 residues. V lost 5 bases and J lost 0; bases outside the gene matches: 7. Germline-derived CDR1 and CDR2 are SNHLY and FYNNEI. CDR3 sequence: CASSSGTADSGANVLTF. In DNA form, the CDR3 reads TGTGCCAGCAGTTCCGGGACAGCCGACTCTGGGGCCAACGTCCTGACTTTC. The whole variable domain, remainder taken from reference TRBV2 and TRBJ2-6, is EPEVTQTPSHQVTQMGQEVILRCVPISNHLYFYWYRQILGQKVEFLVSFYNNEISEKSEIFDDQFSVERPDGSNFTLKIRSTKLEDSAMYFCASSSGTADSGANVLTFGAGSRLTVL.

This chain links TRBV5-6 with TRBJ2-3; TRBD1 matches at 10 bases. After removal of 5 bases from V and 6 bases from J, the junction contained 12 bases not matched to a gene. The CDR3 is made up of 16 amino acids. Per the germline V gene, CDR1 is SGHDT and CDR2 is YYEEEE. Written as DNA, the CDR3 is TGTGCCAGCAGTTATTACGACAGGGGGCCGTGGGATACGCAGTATTTT. Translation gives CASSYYDRGPWDTQYF.

The V gene is TRBV6-5, the J gene TRBJ1-2, with D unresolved. Germline V CDR1 and CDR2: MNHEY, SVGAGI. Trimming removed 2 bases from V and 5 bases from J, with 9 bases in between. There are 13 residues in the CDR3. CDR3 in amino acids: CASSYRQSYGYTF. The CDR3 bases are TGTGCCAGCAGTTACCGGCAGAGTTATGGCTACACCTTC.

Only one count was recorded for this clone. The CDR3 DNA is TGTGCCAGCAGCTTGGGCCAATCACCCCTCCACTTT. Protein product: CASSLGQSPLHF. The chain combines TRBV7-9 with TRBJ1-6, with D uncertain. Trimming pared 3 bases from V and 10 bases from J, leaving 7 bases between. This CDR3 region has 12 residues. CDR1 is SEHNR, CDR2 FQNEAQ, per germline (reference sequence).

This rearrangement joins TRBV4-3 to TRBJ2-3; D is unresolved. V was trimmed by 0 bases and J by 5 bases, leaving 6 bases between them. The CDR3 sequence is 13 residues long. The germline CDR1 and CDR2 sequences are LGHNA and YSLEER. The CDR3 is CASSQDHLDTQYF. The CDR3 bases are TGCGCCAGCAGCCAAGATCATCTAGATACGCAGTATTTT.

The chain links TRBV7-9 to TRBJ2-5; 10 bases map to TRBD1. The CDR3 is 15 residues long. The V segment lost 0 bases and the J segment 5 bases; nucleotides outside the gene matches: 3. The V gene's germline CDR1 is SEHNR and CDR2 FQNEAQ (reference sequence). The CDR3 is CASSLAGTGDETQYF. CDR3 DNA sequence: TGTGCCAGCAGCTTAGCCGGGACAGGGGACGAGACCCAGTACTTC.

In this sample, this clone turned up once. This rearrangement joins TRBV5-1 to TRBJ2-7, with a tentative D call TRBD1 (6 bases). The CDR3 covers 16 residues. The germline CDR1 and CDR2 sequences are SGHRS and YFSETQ. Trimming left V 0 bases short and J 5 bases short, with 18 bases between. The chain's CDR3 is CASSLAVVGRGDEQYV. In DNA form, the CDR3 reads TGCGCCAGCAGCTTGGCCGTCGTGGGCAGGGGTGACGAGCAGTACGTC.

V usage is TRBV3-1 (or the pseudogene TRBV3-2) and J usage is TRBJ2-3, with D perhaps matching TRBD1 (6 bases). The germline V and J ends were trimmed by 3 bases and 0 bases, with 7 bases remaining between them. CDR1 and CDR2 (germline): LGHDT, YNNKEL (reference sequence). The CDR3 is 14 residues long. The CDR3 protein is CASSQGQSTDTQYF. CDR3 coding DNA: TGTGCCAGCAGCCAGGGACAAAGCACAGATACGCAGTATTTT.

The genes are TRBV11-3 and TRBJ2-3, with a weak D call TRBD1 (5 bases). CDR1 and CDR2 from the germline V gene are SGHNT and YENEEA. The CDR3 length is 13 residues. V lost 5 bases, J lost 2 bases, and 8 bases lay in between. CDR3 protein: CASSIRVTDTQYF. Written as DNA, the CDR3 is TGTGCCAGCAGCATCAGGGTCACAGATACGCAGTATTTT.

This chain's CDR3 is CASSQSTSGNTIYF. DNA for the CDR3: TGCGCCAGCAGCCAAAGTACGTCTGGAAACACCATATATTTT. The genes are TRBV5-1 and TRBJ1-3; no clear D gene. With 4 bases removed from V and 1 base from J, the gap between germline ends came to 9 bases. CDR1 SGHRS and CDR2 YFSETQ come from the germline V gene. The CDR3 spans 14 residues.